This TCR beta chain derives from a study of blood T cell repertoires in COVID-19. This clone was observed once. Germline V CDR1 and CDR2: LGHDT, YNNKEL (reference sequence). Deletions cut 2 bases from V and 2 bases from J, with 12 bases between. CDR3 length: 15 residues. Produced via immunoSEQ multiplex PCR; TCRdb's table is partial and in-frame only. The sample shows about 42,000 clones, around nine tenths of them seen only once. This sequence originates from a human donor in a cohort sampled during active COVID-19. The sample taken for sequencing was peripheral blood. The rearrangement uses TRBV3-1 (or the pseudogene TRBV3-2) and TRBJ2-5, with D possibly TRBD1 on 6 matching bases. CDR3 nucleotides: TGTGCCAGCAGCCAACAGGCAGGGGTTCAAGAGACCCAGTACTTC. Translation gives CASSQQAGVQETQYF.